This T cell receptor (beta chain) is from a study of CD8+CD57+ T cells in acquired aplastic anemia. Study-level information: On average, healthy donors gave 9 million to 11 million reads for CD4+ cells. General study findings and limits: Patients and controls shared about 27 CD8+ CDR3 sequences.

The sample holds many counts of this clonotype. Its target is unknown. TCR beta VDJ and CDR3 were profiled, and genomic DNA was the template. In TCRdb, the reads were re-called with MiXCR into one record per CDR3 protein. The sample contains fewer than 250,000 distinct CDR3 sequences, approximately 50% of which appear only once. Germline V lookup: CDR1 DFQATT, CDR2 SNEGSKA (reference sequence). The CDR3 is 13 residues long. V was trimmed by 3 bases and J by 3 bases, leaving 11 bases between them. The chain carries TRBV20-1 and TRBJ1-2, with D tentatively TRBD1 (6 bases). The sequenced sample was sorted CD4+, CD8+, or CD8+CD57+ T cells (not recorded which) from PBMCs. The receptor was isolated from a human donor in good health, serving as a control. This CDR3 reads CSARATGYYGYTF. As DNA, the CDR3 is TGCAGTGCTAGGGCAACAGGGTACTATGGCTACACCTTC.